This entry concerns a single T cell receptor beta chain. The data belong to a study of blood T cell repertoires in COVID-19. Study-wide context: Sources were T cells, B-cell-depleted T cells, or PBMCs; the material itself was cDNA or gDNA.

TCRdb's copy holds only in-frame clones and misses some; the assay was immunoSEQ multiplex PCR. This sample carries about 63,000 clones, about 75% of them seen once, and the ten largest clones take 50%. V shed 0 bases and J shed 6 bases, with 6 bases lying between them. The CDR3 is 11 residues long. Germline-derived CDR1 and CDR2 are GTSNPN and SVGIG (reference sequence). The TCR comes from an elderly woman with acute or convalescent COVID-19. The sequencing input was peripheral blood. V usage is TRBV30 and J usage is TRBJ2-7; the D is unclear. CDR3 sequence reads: CAWSVLSEQYF. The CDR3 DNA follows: TGTGCCTGGAGTGTACTCTCCGAGCAGTACTTC.